This is a list of T cell receptor beta chains from one sample in a study of shared T cell receptors in the human thymus. TCRdb keeps only in-frame clones here, not all; method: immunoSEQ multiplex PCR. The sample lists roughly 660,000 clones, around 87% occurring once. The sample also formed part of further work on human thymus T cells.

Sequenced input: thymocytes. These receptors were collected from a boy in the first two years of life with a congenital heart defect. CDR3s include the opening cysteine and the closing phenylalanine or tryptophan. A D gene is named only where the DNA matches it firmly. Expanded clones are given a class, and other clones once, few, many or no size at all.

d_gene	v_gene	j_gene	abundance	CDR3nt	CDR3aa
NA	TRBV10-1	TRBJ1-5	NA	TGCGCCAGCAGGGGCAGGGGTGGCAATCAGCCCCAGCATTTT	CASRGRGGNQPQHF
TRBD2	TRBV6-5	TRBJ2-2	NA	TGTGCCAGCAGTTATGGCGGGAGGGCCGCCGGGGAGCTGTTTTTT	CASSYGGRAAGELFF
TRBD1	TRBV30	TRBJ1-1	few	TGTGCCTGGAGTGTACCCGCCAACAGGGGAGATACTGAAGCTTTCTTT	CAWSVPANRGDTEAFF
TRBD1	TRBV7-3	TRBJ1-5	NA	TGTGCCAGCAGCCCCATGGGACAGCGCAATCAGCCCCAGCATTTT	CASSPMGQRNQPQHF
NA	TRBV28	TRBJ2-7	once	TGTGCCAGCAGAGGAGCTGGGGCAGGGTGGTACGAGCAGTACTTC	CASRGAGAGWYEQYF
NA	TRBV7-9	TRBJ2-7	NA	TGTGCCAGCAGCTCTCTTGGAGGGGACCCCCAACCCTCCTACGAGCAGTACTTC	CASSSLGGDPQPSYEQYF
NA	TRBV4-2	TRBJ2-7	NA	TGTGCCAGCAGCCAAGGGGGGCGAGAGCGGCTCTCCTACGAGCAGTACTTC	CASSQGGRERLSYEQYF
NA	TRBV11-2	TRBJ1-5	NA	TGTGCCAGCAGCTTAATGTCCGACAGGTTCTATCAGCCCCAGCATTTT	CASSLMSDRFYQPQHF
NA	TRBV6-5	TRBJ2-7	NA	TGTGCCAGCAGTTACTCGCGAGTATCCTACGAGCAGTACTTC	CASSYSRVSYEQYF
NA	TRBV9	TRBJ2-6	NA	TGTGCCAGCAGCGTAAAGAGTGGAGGCGGGACTTCTGGGGCCAACGTCCTGACTTTC	CASSVKSGGGTSGANVLTF
NA	TRBV10-3	TRBJ1-3	NA	TGTGCCACCCTGGACGGGACATCTGGAAACACCATATATTTT	CATLDGTSGNTIYF
TRBD1	TRBV5-5	TRBJ2-7	NA	TGTGCCAGCAGCTTGGTCGGGCAGGGGGCCTACGAGCAGTACTTC	CASSLVGQGAYEQYF
NA	TRBV19	TRBJ1-2	NA	TGTGCCAGTAGTATAGGACCTACAGCGGAAGGTTGGCGTTACTATGGCTACACCTTC	CASSIGPTAEGWRYYGYTF
TRBD1	TRBV7-8	TRBJ2-7	NA	TGTGCCAGCAGCCACACAGGGGGCTACCCCTACGAGCAGTACTTC	CASSHTGGYPYEQYF
TRBD2	TRBV10-3	TRBJ2-7	NA	TGTGCCATCAGTGAGTCGAGTAGCGGGTACCGTCAGGTCTTC	CAISESSSGYRQVF
TRBD2	TRBV18	TRBJ2-1	NA	TGTGCCAGCTCACATAGCGGGAGGCCCTACAATGAGCAGTTCTTC	CASSHSGRPYNEQFF
NA	TRBV9	TRBJ2-1	NA	TGTGCCAGCAGCGTAGCTGCGGGCAATGAGCAGTTCTTC	CASSVAAGNEQFF
NA	TRBV10-3	TRBJ2-7	once	TGTGCCATCAGTGAGGAAATAGCGAGAACCTACGAGCAGTACTTC	CAISEEIARTYEQYF